These 31 T cell receptor beta chains were sequenced from one sample in a study of T cell responses to AZD1222 COVID-19 vaccine (dated by TCRdb to the early 2020s). Library method: the immunoSEQ multiplex PCR assay. TCRdb re-hosts the immuneACCESS table, in-frame sequences only. Its copies lack some clones; in the studies checked, an unresolved V gene accounts for under half of them, and the cause for the rest is not known. For this sample there are about 79,000 clones; about 90% appear just once. 5.5% to 9% of the sample is taken by the ten largest. What this sample's time point label stands for: baseline before first vaccination. The intended sense of this specimen's treatment or condition label: meningococcal conjugate vaccine given as trial control. Sample: peripheral blood, taken on day 0 of MenACWY control vaccination. These receptors originate from an adult in good health.

To note about this clone: Other DNA sequences in this sample translate to the same CDR3. The rearrangement uses TRBV7-3 and TRBJ1-1; maybe TRBD1 (5 bases). The germline CDR1 and CDR2 sequences are SGHTA and FQGTGA. This CDR3 spans 13 amino acids. Between the trimmed V and J ends, which lost 3 bases and 0 bases, there was a span of 5 bases. The CDR3 region has the DNA TGTGCCAGCAGCTTGACAGTGAACACTGAAGCTTTCTTT. This translates into CASSLTVNTEAFF.

The chain recombines TRBV11-2 with TRBJ1-4; the D is unclear. The CDR3 runs 15 residues. V was clipped by 5 bases and J by 3 bases, with 13 bases between them. Germline V gene sequence: CDR1 SGHAT, CDR2 FQNNGV. The CDR3 bases are TGTGCCAGCAGCCCCCCGGCCAAGGCTAATGAAAAACTGTTTTTT. Residues: CASSPPAKANEKLFF.

The chain links TRBV5-4 to TRBJ2-7, with D unresolved. Germline V lookup: CDR1 SGHNT, CDR2 YYREEE (reference sequence). V was pared by 0 bases and J by 2 bases, with 9 bases between. The CDR3 totals 14 residues. The CDR3 protein is CASSLDLKAYEQYF. CDR3 nucleotide sequence: TGTGCCAGCAGCTTGGACCTGAAGGCCTACGAGCAGTACTTC.

The chain employs TRBV19 and TRBJ2-5, with 8 positions matching TRBD1. V was pared by 7 bases and J by 4 bases, with 5 bases of the junction left unmatched. The CDR3 consists of 13 residues. Per germline, CDR1 LNHDA and CDR2 SQIVND (reference sequence). The DNA for the CDR3 is TGTGCCAGTACAGGGGGCGCGGGAGAGACCCAGTACTTC. As protein: CASTGGAGETQYF.

The chain has TRBV7-8 and TRBJ1-5; weak D call: TRBD1 (5 bases). Trimming took off 5 bases at V and 6 bases at J, with 14 bases between the two ends. This CDR3 comprises 14 residues. Germline V gene lookup returns CDR1 SGHVS and CDR2 FQNEAQ. This CDR3 reads CASSPLGGGQPQHF. Written as DNA, the CDR3 is TGTGCCAGCAGCCCCCTCGGGGGAGGTCAGCCCCAGCATTTT.

V gene TRBV19 combines with J gene TRBJ1-2, with D hard to call. V dropped 3 bases and J dropped 0 bases, with 8 bases sitting between them. This CDR3 is 14 amino acids long. The germline CDR1 and CDR2 sequences are LNHDA and SQIVND (reference sequence). The CDR3 here is CASSMSQANYGYTF. In nucleotides, the CDR3 is TGTGCCAGTAGTATGTCCCAGGCTAACTATGGCTACACCTTC.

V is TRBV7-3 and J is TRBJ2-2; 8 bases map to TRBD1. The CDR3 spans 15 residues. The V segment lost 6 bases and the J segment 0 bases; nucleotides outside the gene matches: 3. Per the germline V gene, CDR1 is SGHTA and CDR2 is FQGTGA. CDR3 DNA: TGTGCCAGCAGTTCAGGGGGCCCGAACACCGGGGAGCTGTTTTTT. Translation: CASSSGGPNTGELFF.

The chain joins TRBV5-8 to TRBJ1-1; 9 nucleotides match TRBD1. The CDR3 is 14 residues long. The junction had 5 bases not matched to a gene; V was cut back by 5 bases and J by 3 bases. Germline V gene data show CDR1 as SGHTS and CDR2 as YDEGEE. The CDR3 sequence is CASRWRQGDTEAFF. CDR3 nucleotides: TGTGCCAGCAGGTGGCGACAGGGGGACACTGAAGCTTTCTTT.

The rearrangement uses TRBV5-1 and TRBJ2-5; D might be TRBD2 (6 bases). The CDR3 contains 14 residues. V was clipped by 4 bases and J by 4 bases, with 14 bases between them. Germline values: CDR1 SGHRS, CDR2 YFSETQ. The CDR3 protein is CASSAVRGGETQYF. The CDR3 DNA sequence: TGCGCCAGCAGCGCGGTTCGGGGAGGAGAGACCCAGTACTTC.

The chain carries TRBV6-1 and TRBJ2-7; unclear D gene. Germline V gene sequence: CDR1 MNHNS, CDR2 SASEGT. V lost 2 bases and J 0 bases, leaving 14 bases between the germline ends. This CDR3 spans 16 amino acids. The CDR3 spells CASSEMWLPNSYEQYF. CDR3 nucleotides: TGTGCCAGCAGTGAAATGTGGCTACCGAACTCCTACGAGCAGTACTTC.

V and J are TRBV29-1 and TRBJ2-7; perhaps TRBD1 as D (5 bases). Germline loops: CDR1 SQVTM, CDR2 ANQGSEA. V was cut by 4 bases and J by 6 bases, with 16 bases left in between. The CDR3 is 13 residues long. Written as DNA, the CDR3 is TGCAGCGTTGCCCAGGGCGCTTTGGCCGAGCAGTACTTC. This sequence encodes CSVAQGALAEQYF.

The rearrangement uses TRBV12-3 or TRBV12-4 and TRBJ2-5; perhaps TRBD2 as D (5 bases). There are 13 residues in the CDR3. With 3 bases removed from V and 2 bases from J, the gap between germline ends came to 7 bases. The CDR3 reads CASSLSGQETQYF. CDR3 in DNA: TGTGCCAGCAGTTTGTCGGGACAAGAGACCCAGTACTTC.

The genes are TRBV28 and TRBJ2-1, with D possibly matching TRBD1 (6 bases). CDR1 and CDR2 (germline): MDHEN, SYDVKM. Trimming left V 6 bases short and J 7 bases short, with 19 bases between. The CDR3 runs to 15 residues. The CDR3: CASRGATSPLNEQFF. The DNA for the CDR3 is TGTGCCAGCAGGGGGGCTACATCCCCCCTTAATGAGCAGTTCTTC.

The V call is TRBV4-3, the J call TRBJ2-3; no definite D call. The germline V and J ends were trimmed by 2 bases and 4 bases, with 7 bases remaining between them. CDR1 and CDR2 (germline): LGHNA, YSLEER. The CDR3 extends over 13 amino acids. CDR3 DNA sequence: TGCGCCAGCAGCCAACTTCCTTCAGATACGCAGTATTTT. This encodes CASSQLPSDTQYF.

The rearrangement joins TRBV12-1 to TRBJ1-3; the table gives TRBD1 as D, unverified against the DNA. TRBV12-1 is shown as a pseudogene. This CDR3 region has 18 residues. CDR3 DNA sequence: TGTGCCAGCAGCTTTGGTCCCCCCGGGACAGGATCTGGAAACACCATATATTTT. This sequence encodes CASSFGPPGTGSGNTIYF.

This clone was counted a few times. The CDR3 DNA reads as TGCGCCAGCAGTGAGAGAGTGGGCTACGAGCAGTACTTC. Translating gives CASSERVGYEQYF. The chain uses TRBV10-2 and TRBJ2-7; no clear D gene. The CDR3 length is 13 residues. Germline loops: CDR1 WSHSY, CDR2 SAAADI. V was cut by 2 bases and J by 3 bases, with 8 bases left in between.

The V call is TRBV6-1, the J call TRBJ2-2; the D gene could be TRBD1 or TRBD2 (6 bases each). Trimming removed 3 bases at V and 9 bases at J, with 17 bases between. Per the germline V gene, CDR1 is MNHNS and CDR2 is SASEGT. The CDR3 runs 15 residues. In DNA form, the CDR3 reads TGTGCCAGCAGTGATCCACCGGGGGCGGTTAGGGAGCTGTTTTTT. It translates to CASSDPPGAVRELFF.

V and J are TRBV24-1 and TRBJ2-5; possibly TRBD1 for D (6 bases). CDR3 length: 15 residues. Germline V lookup: CDR1 KGHDR, CDR2 SFDVKD. Trimming shortened V by 2 bases and J by 5 bases, and 14 bases separated the two germline ends. In DNA form, the CDR3 reads TGTGCCACCAGTGATTGGACCAGGGGACGGGAGACCCAGTACTTC. Translated, it gives CATSDWTRGRETQYF.

The chain has TRBV28 and TRBJ2-7; D tentatively fits TRBD1 or TRBD2 (5 bases each). V dropped 8 bases and J dropped 6 bases, with 20 bases sitting between them. The CDR3 has 14 residues. Germline assignment: CDR1 MDHEN and CDR2 SYDVKM. CDR3 nucleotide sequence: TGTGCCAGCTCCGGGGCAGCCAAACCAAGCGAGCAGTACTTC. Residues: CASSGAAKPSEQYF.

V is TRBV19 and J is TRBJ1-5; 7 nucleotides match TRBD1. V dropped 8 bases and J dropped 6; count of bases not matched to a gene: 10. This CDR3 has 14 residues. The germline gives CDR1 LNHDA, CDR2 SQIVND (reference sequence). CDR3 protein: CASWGQILSQPQHF. In DNA form, the CDR3 reads TGTGCCAGTTGGGGACAGATCTTGAGTCAGCCCCAGCATTTT.

The V call is TRBV4-3, the J call TRBJ1-1; 9 bases line up with TRBD1. The CDR3 covers 16 residues. The trim removed 0 bases at V and 4 bases at J, leaving 6 bases unmatched. The germline V gene encodes CDR1 LGHNA and CDR2 YSLEER. The CDR3 reads CASSQEGTGYITEAFF. The CDR3, as DNA: TGCGCCAGCAGCCAAGAAGGGACAGGGTATATCACTGAAGCTTTCTTT.

This chain joins TRBV7-6 and TRBJ1-4; 8 bases align to TRBD1. This CDR3 comprises 15 residues. The V gene's germline CDR1 is SGHVS and CDR2 FNYEAQ. The trim removed 2 bases at V and 11 bases at J, leaving 10 bases unmatched. The CDR3 is CASSLSFAGGGKLFF. CDR3 sequence (DNA): TGTGCCAGCAGCTTAAGTTTTGCAGGGGGCGGTAAACTGTTTTTT.

The V call is TRBV19, the J call TRBJ1-5; D ambiguous. The germline V and J ends were trimmed by 7 bases and 3 bases, with 19 bases remaining between them. This CDR3 contains 16 residues. Germline values: CDR1 LNHDA, CDR2 SQIVND (reference sequence). Here the CDR3 DNA reads TGTGCCAGTACCCCAGGCCCGGGAAGCTTCAATCAGCCCCAGCATTTT. Residues: CASTPGPGSFNQPQHF. The whole variable domain, remainder taken from reference TRBV19 and TRBJ1-5, is DGGITQSPKYLFRKEGQNVTLSCEQNLNHDAMYWYRQDPGQGLRLIYYSQIVNDFQKGDIAEGYSVSREKKESFPLTVTSAQKNPTAFYLCASTPGPGSFNQPQHFGDGTRLSIL.

The chain employs TRBV18 and TRBJ1-1; 12 positions agree with TRBD1. The CDR3 extends over 16 amino acids. V gave up 3 bases and J gave up 2 bases; unmatched junction bases: 4. The germline gives CDR1 KGHSH, CDR2 LQKENI. Written as DNA, the CDR3 is TGTGCCAGCTCACCGGGACAGGGGGCCGGAAACACTGAAGCTTTCTTT. Amino acid sequence: CASSPGQGAGNTEAFF.

The rearrangement uses TRBV6-1 and TRBJ1-5; 7 bases map to TRBD1. V shed 3 bases, J shed 7 bases, and the junction held 3 bases outside the gene matches. This CDR3 is 13 amino acids long. CDR1 and CDR2 from the germline V gene are MNHNS and SASEGT. The CDR3 protein is CASSETGRQPQHF. The CDR3 nucleotides read TGTGCCAGCAGTGAGACAGGGAGACAGCCCCAGCATTTT.

The chain recombines TRBV5-5 with TRBJ2-5; 7 nucleotides align to TRBD1. J was trimmed by 2 bases and V by 0 bases; bases with no gene match: 4. Germline CDR1 and CDR2: SGHKS and YYEKEE (reference sequence). CDR3 length: 15 residues. In DNA form, the CDR3 reads TGTGCCAGCAGCTTGGGGGGACAGTTTCAAGAGACCCAGTACTTC. The encoded protein is CASSLGGQFQETQYF. Combining the CDR3 with reference TRBV5-5 and TRBJ2-5 gives the whole variable domain DAGVTQSPTHLIKTRGQQVTLRCSPISGHKSVSWYQQVLGQGPQFIFQYYEKEERGRGNFPDRFSARQFPNYSSELNVNALLLGDSALYLCASSLGGQFQETQYFGPGTRLLVL.

V gene TRBV9 combines with J gene TRBJ2-2; 11 positions agree with TRBD1. After removal of 0 bases from V and 2 bases from J, the junction contained 3 bases not matched to a gene. Per the germline V gene, CDR1 is SGDLS and CDR2 is YYNGEE. CDR3 length: 17 amino acids. CDR3: CASSVAGTGGNTGELFF. The CDR3 DNA sequence: TGTGCCAGCAGCGTAGCGGGGACAGGGGGAAACACCGGGGAGCTGTTTTTT.

The chain carries TRBV7-2 and TRBJ2-5; no clear D. Deletions cut 4 bases from V and 4 bases from J, with 13 bases between. Germline CDR1 and CDR2: SGHTA and FQGNSA. There are 14 residues in the CDR3. This chain's CDR3 is CASSSDRSRETQYF. CDR3 coding DNA: TGTGCCAGCAGCTCGGACCGCTCCCGAGAGACCCAGTACTTC.

The CDR3 DNA reads TGCGCCAGCAGCACCGGTGGAACCGGGGAGCTGTTTTTT. Its translation is CASSTGGTGELFF. This chain joins TRBV5-1 and TRBJ2-2; no definite D call. The length of the CDR3 is 13 residues. Trimming pared 4 bases from V and 5 bases from J, leaving 9 bases between. CDR1 and CDR2 from the germline V gene are SGHRS and YFSETQ.

The V and J genes are TRBV2 and TRBJ2-3; TRBD2 matches 8 bases. V was pared by 5 bases and J by 0 bases, with 4 bases of the junction left unmatched. Looked up from germline, CDR1 is SNHLY and CDR2 is FYNNEI. This CDR3 is built from 15 residues. The CDR3 here is CASSTRGASTDTQYF. The CDR3 nucleotides read TGTGCCAGCAGTACGCGGGGGGCCAGCACAGATACGCAGTATTTT.

The J gene is TRBJ2-7, the V gene TRBV2, with 8 bases identical to TRBD1. The germline CDR1 and CDR2 sequences are SNHLY and FYNNEI. V lost 3 bases, J lost 3 bases, and 4 bases stayed unmatched. This CDR3 comprises 14 residues. CDR3 DNA sequence: TGTGCCAGCAGTGAGCAGGGGGCGAGCTACGAGCAGTACTTC. It encodes CASSEQGASYEQYF.